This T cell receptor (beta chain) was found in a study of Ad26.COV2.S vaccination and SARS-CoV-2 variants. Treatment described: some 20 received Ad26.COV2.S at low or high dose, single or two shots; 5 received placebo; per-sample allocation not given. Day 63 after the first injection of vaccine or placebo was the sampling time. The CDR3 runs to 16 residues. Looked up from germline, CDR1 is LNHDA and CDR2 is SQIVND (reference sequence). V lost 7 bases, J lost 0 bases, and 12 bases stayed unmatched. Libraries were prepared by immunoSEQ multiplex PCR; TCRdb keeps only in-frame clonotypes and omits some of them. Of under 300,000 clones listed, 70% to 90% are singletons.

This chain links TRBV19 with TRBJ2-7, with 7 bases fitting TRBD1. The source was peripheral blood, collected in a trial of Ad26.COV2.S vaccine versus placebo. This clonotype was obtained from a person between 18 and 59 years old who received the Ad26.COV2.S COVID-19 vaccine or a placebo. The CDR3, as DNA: TGTGCCAGTAAGTTGGACAGGAGAAGGCGCTCCTACGAGCAGTACGTC. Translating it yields CASKLDRRRRSYEQYV.